This T cell receptor (beta chain) was sequenced in a study of shared clonotypes between healthy human individuals. Profiling relied on immunoSEQ multiplex PCR, and the TCRdb table lists in-frame clones only, not all of them. In the table there are approximately 1,500,000 clones, roughly 95% of which are singletons. There are 15 residues in the CDR3. Germline assignment: CDR1 MGHDK and CDR2 SYGVNS. J gave up 4 bases and V 4 bases, and 6 bases lay outside the gene matches. The clonotype was recovered from a young man in good health. This chain joins TRBV25-1 and TRBJ1-3; 8 nucleotides line up with TRBD1. The sequencing input was naive CD4+ T cells sorted from blood. The subset denotes: CD45RA+ positively selected. DNA of the CDR3: TGTGCCAGCAGTGTGGGACAGGCCCTCGGAAACACCATATATTTT. Translation: CASSVGQALGNTIYF.